This section outlines one T cell receptor beta chain sequence together with its context. The antigen is undetermined. Second-dose timings of about 4 or about 12 weeks were pooled. This sample is part of a study of T cell responses to AZD1222 COVID-19 vaccine. The method was immunoSEQ multiplex PCR; TCRdb's version includes in-frame clones alone and lacks a portion of them. The table has around 83,000 clones, 90% seen once. General observations from the study: Two AZD1222 doses significantly raised spike-specific TCR breadth and depth over controls. Along spike, vaccine-associated CD4 TCRs were found throughout, with dominance at 160-218 and 743-854.

The material was peripheral blood, obtained 28 days after the second AZD1222 dose. This TCR was recovered from an adult who received the AZD1222 COVID-19 vaccine.

The CDR3: CASSQDLAGGNEKLFF. The CDR3 DNA reads TGTGCCAGCAGCCAAGATCTCGCCGGAGGTAATGAAAAACTGTTTTTT. The V call is TRBV3-1 (or the pseudogene TRBV3-2), the J call TRBJ1-4; D not resolved. The CDR3 loop spans 16 amino acids. V lost 0 bases, J lost 4 bases, and 12 bases lay in between. Looked up from germline, CDR1 is LGHDT and CDR2 is YNNKEL (reference sequence).